The 32 T cell receptor beta chains below were found in one sample sequenced in a study of identical twins. Each CDR3 protein gets one entry after TCRdb re-called the 5' RACE reads with MiXCR. The sample contains hundreds of thousands of distinct CDR3 sequences, 5.5% to 6.5% of which appear only once. Sequencing used naive T cells sorted from blood. The receptors come from a man between 18 and 35 years old in good health.

The chain carries TRBV18 and TRBJ2-6; D is possibly TRBD1 (5 bases). Trimming removed 2 bases from V and 0 bases from J, with 8 bases in between. Per the germline V gene, CDR1 is KGHSH and CDR2 is LQKENI. CDR3 length: 16 residues. The CDR3 DNA reads TGTGCCAGCTCACCAACAGGAGCCTCTGGGGCCAACGTCCTGACTTTC. It specifies CASSPTGASGANVLTF.

This clonotype was detected a few times. This rearrangement joins TRBV6-5 to TRBJ2-5; unclear D gene. This CDR3 is built from 17 residues. Trimming shortened V by 1 base and J by 6 bases, and 21 bases separated the two germline ends. Germline V gene data show CDR1 as MNHEY and CDR2 as SVGAGI. CDR3 sequence (DNA): TGTGCCAGCAGTTACTTCGCGACATGGGAAGGGCCGAAGACCCAGTACTTC. Translating it yields CASSYFATWEGPKTQYF.

This clonotype was seen at least ten times. CDR3 DNA sequence: TGCAGCGCGAAACAGGGTAATCAGCCCCAGCATTTT. Its translation: CSAKQGNQPQHF. The chain couples TRBV29-1 to TRBJ1-5; possible D gene TRBD1, 6 bases. Germline-derived CDR1 and CDR2 are SQVTM and ANQGSEA. The V and J ends lost 7 bases and 4 bases respectively, with 11 bases between them. The CDR3 spans 12 residues.

This clonotype was seen ten or more times. The chain employs TRBV29-1 and TRBJ1-3, with no clear D. Germline V gives CDR1 SQVTM, CDR2 ANQGSEA. The ends were cut back, 5 bases at V and 1 base at J, with 12 bases in the middle. This CDR3 region has 14 residues. CDR3 sequence reads: CSVLTEPSGNTIYF. The DNA for the CDR3 is TGCAGCGTTTTAACGGAGCCTTCTGGAAACACCATATATTTT.

This clonotype turned up a few times. The genes are TRBV4-1 and TRBJ2-1; D is perhaps TRBD2 (5 bases). CDR3 length: 17 amino acids. The V end was cut by 1 base, the J end by 7 bases, with 20 bases between. CDR1 is MGHRA, CDR2 YSYEKL, per germline. In nucleotides, the CDR3 is TGCGCCAGCAGCCAAGTTTGGCCGACTGCCCGAGGGAATGAGCAGTTCTTC. This sequence encodes CASSQVWPTARGNEQFF.

In this sample, this clonotype turned up a few times. This rearrangement joins TRBV10-2 to TRBJ2-3; the match to TRBD2 covers 8 bases. The CDR3 is made up of 17 amino acids. CDR1 and CDR2 (germline): WSHSY, SAAADI. Germline trimming cut 7 bases from V and 1 base from J; bases unmatched to any gene: 13. CDR3 DNA: TGCGCCAGCACCCCGGGACTAGTGGTTCTCGGCACAGATACGCAGTATTTT. Amino acids: CASTPGLVVLGTDTQYF.

This chain links TRBV7-8 with TRBJ2-3; TRBD2 agrees at 11 bases. The CDR3 loop spans 19 amino acids. The V gene's germline CDR1 is SGHVS and CDR2 FQNEAQ. The J segment lost 1 base and the V segment lost 5 bases, leaving 14 bases of the junction unmatched. The CDR3 nucleotides read TGTGCCAGCAGCATAAGTACCCGGACTAGCGGGTATCGCACAGATACGCAGTATTTT. It codes for CASSISTRTSGYRTDTQYF.

In this sample, this clonotype turned up many times. This rearrangement joins TRBV20-1 to TRBJ2-7; D is unresolved. V was trimmed by 1 base and J by 5 bases, leaving 3 bases between them. The length of the CDR3 is 10 residues. Germline V CDR1 and CDR2: DFQATT, SNEGSKA (reference sequence). The CDR3 loop is CSARGNEQYF. DNA for the CDR3: TGCAGTGCTAGAGGTAACGAGCAGTACTTC.

The genes are TRBV2 and TRBJ2-1; D unclear. The V end was cut by 7 bases, the J end by 5 bases, with 9 bases between. This CDR3 is 12 amino acids long. The germline V gene encodes CDR1 SNHLY and CDR2 FYNNEI. CDR3 DNA: TGTGCCAGCAATTACCAAAACAATGAGCAGTTCTTC. Translation gives CASNYQNNEQFF.

This clonotype has at least ten counts. V usage is TRBV3-1 and J usage is TRBJ2-7; D perhaps matches TRBD2 (6 bases). From germline, CDR1 is LGHDT and CDR2 YNNKEL (reference sequence). V lost 0 bases and J lost 5, with 17 bases in between. The CDR3 is 16 amino acids. In DNA form, the CDR3 reads TGTGCCAGCAGCCAAGAGGGAGGTGGGAGATCGGACGAGCAGTACTTC. The encoded protein is CASSQEGGGRSDEQYF.

This clonotype was observed at least ten times. The rearrangement joins TRBV5-1 to TRBJ2-5; possible D gene TRBD2, 5 bases. V was shortened by 5 bases and J by 3 bases, with 5 bases between the two germline ends. CDR1 is SGHRS, CDR2 YFSETQ, per germline. This CDR3 contains 11 residues. CDR3: CASREEETQYF. The DNA for the CDR3 is TGCGCCAGCAGGGAGGAAGAGACCCAGTACTTC.

This clonotype was observed a handful of times. The chain carries TRBV12-3 or TRBV12-4 and TRBJ2-4, with D perhaps TRBD1 or TRBD2 (6 bases each). V was shortened by 2 bases and J by 14 bases, with 13 bases between the two germline ends. CDR3 length: 12 residues. The CDR3 region has the DNA TGTGCCAGCAGTTTATCGGGGGCTGGGGAGTACTTC. Its translation is CASSLSGAGEYF.

The chain couples TRBV6-5 to TRBJ2-3; 7 bases fit TRBD1. There are 15 residues in the CDR3. V lost 3 bases and J lost 0; bases outside the gene matches: 3. Germline CDR1 and CDR2: MNHEY and SVGAGI. CDR3 region: CASSYLGQSTDTQYF. The CDR3 nucleotides read TGTGCCAGCAGTTATCTGGGACAGAGCACAGATACGCAGTATTTT.

DNA for the CDR3: TGTGCCAGCAGCCGCGGGGAGTTCTACAATGAGCAGTTCTTC. Its protein is CASSRGEFYNEQFF. The rearrangement uses TRBV7-9 and TRBJ2-1; D is perhaps TRBD2 (6 bases). The CDR3 totals 14 residues. V was clipped by 5 bases and J by 3 bases, with 11 bases between them. The germline V gene encodes CDR1 SEHNR and CDR2 FQNEAQ (reference sequence).

V and J are TRBV20-1 and TRBJ1-5; tentative D call: TRBD1 (5 bases). The germline gives CDR1 DFQATT, CDR2 SNEGSKA (reference sequence). CDR3 length: 16 residues. V was pared by 0 bases and J by 1 base, with 13 bases between. CDR3 nucleotide sequence: TGCAGTGCTAGAGAGTGGGTCGGGGGAAGCAATCAGCCCCAGCATTTT. Translation gives CSAREWVGGSNQPQHF.

Many counts were recorded for this clonotype. This chain links TRBV5-1 with TRBJ1-1; a weak D match, TRBD1 (5 bases). Germline loops: CDR1 SGHRS, CDR2 YFSETQ. Trimming took off 0 bases at V and 7 bases at J, with 10 bases between the two ends. The CDR3 extends over 13 amino acids. The CDR3 sequence is CASSLEGGVEAFF. The CDR3 coding sequence is TGCGCCAGCAGCTTGGAGGGAGGGGTTGAAGCTTTCTTT.

The sample holds many counts of this clonotype. The rearrangement links TRBV29-1 to TRBJ2-1; 8 bases agree with TRBD2. The CDR3 is 14 amino acids. V was clipped by 2 bases and J by 7 bases; unmatched bases: 7. Germline lookup yields CDR1 SQVTM and CDR2 ANQGSEA. This CDR3 is CSVERPGGVNEQFF. The CDR3 nucleotides are TGCAGCGTTGAAAGGCCGGGGGGGGTAAATGAGCAGTTCTTC.

This clonotype was picked up many times. V usage is TRBV6-1 and J usage is TRBJ1-5; D may be TRBD1 (5 bases). CDR3 length: 15 amino acids. In germline, CDR1 is MNHNS, CDR2 SASEGT. The V end was cut by 7 bases, the J end by 0 bases, with 13 bases between. CDR3 loop: CASNSGGYSNQPQHF. The CDR3 DNA sequence: TGTGCCAGCAACTCCGGGGGGTATAGCAATCAGCCCCAGCATTTT.

This clonotype has a handful of counts. This chain joins TRBV4-1 and TRBJ2-2; tentative D call: TRBD1 (5 bases). Trimming left V 6 bases short and J 4 bases short, with 12 bases between. The CDR3 contains 14 residues. Per germline, CDR1 MGHRA and CDR2 YSYEKL. Written as DNA, the CDR3 is TGCGCCAGCAGGGTAGGGGCGGTCACCGGGGAGCTGTTTTTT. Its protein is CASRVGAVTGELFF.

The chain has TRBV6-1 and TRBJ1-4; TRBD1 matches at 8 bases. V lost 6 bases and J lost 5; bases outside the gene matches: 8. The germline CDR1 and CDR2 sequences are MNHNS and SASEGT. The CDR3 loop spans 15 amino acids. CDR3 in amino acids: CASRGRDRSNEKLFF. The CDR3 DNA is TGTGCCAGCAGAGGACGGGACAGGTCGAATGAAAAACTGTTTTTT.

The V call is TRBV10-3, the J call TRBJ2-7; D unclear. CDR3 length: 13 residues. Looked up from germline, CDR1 is ENHRY and CDR2 is SYGVKD. V was clipped by 0 bases and J by 10 bases, with 13 bases between them. CDR3 protein: CAISESLSERQYV. In DNA form, the CDR3 reads TGTGCCATCAGTGAGTCCTTGTCGGAACGACAGTACGTC.

The chain has TRBV11-2 and TRBJ2-6; D gene uncertain. Per germline, CDR1 SGHAT and CDR2 FQNNGV. This CDR3 contains 15 residues. The ends were cut back, 1 base at V and 4 bases at J, with 8 bases in the middle. The CDR3 here is CASSLGVYGANVLTF. In DNA form, the CDR3 reads TGTGCCAGCAGCTTAGGGGTTTACGGGGCCAACGTCCTGACTTTC.

This clonotype was counted many times. The chain carries TRBV5-1 and TRBJ1-1, with D unresolved. CDR3 length equals 14 residues. The V and J ends lost 4 bases and 4 bases respectively, with 14 bases between them. The V gene's germline CDR1 is SGHRS and CDR2 YFSETQ. The CDR3 region is CASSLRTDLTEAFF. CDR3 in DNA: TGCGCCAGCAGCCTAAGGACGGATCTCACTGAAGCTTTCTTT.

This clonotype was detected a few times. Lacking the conserved final phenylalanine or tryptophan, this CDR3 likely reflects a read error. The chain uses TRBV5-8 and TRBJ1-2, with D unclear. Trimming left V 4 bases short and J 2 bases short, with 12 bases between. Germline V gene data show CDR1 as SGHTS and CDR2 as YDEGEE. The CDR3 has 14 residues. CDR3 loop: CASSVFRENYGYTS. The CDR3 DNA follows: TGTGCCAGCAGCGTGTTCCGGGAGAACTATGGCTACACCTCC.

This clonotype was detected only a few times. The rearrangement uses TRBV6-1 and TRBJ1-5; no definite D call. Per germline, CDR1 MNHNS and CDR2 SASEGT. Trimming pared 6 bases from V and 0 bases from J, leaving 12 bases between. This CDR3 has 15 amino acids. CDR3 sequence reads: CASSHLPDSNQPQHF. In DNA, the CDR3 is TGTGCCAGCAGCCACCTACCAGATAGCAATCAGCCCCAGCATTTT.

DNA of the CDR3: TGTGCCAGCAGCGTAGCACTAGCTGACTACGAGCAGTACTTC. It is translated as CASSVALADYEQYF. The gene calls are TRBV9 and TRBJ2-7; a possible D gene is TRBD2 (6 bases). The length of the CDR3 is 14 residues. CDR1 is SGDLS and CDR2 is YYNGEE in the germline V gene. Trimming pared 0 bases from V and 3 bases from J, leaving 10 bases between.

This clonotype showed up many times. The chain uses TRBV29-1 and TRBJ2-3; unclear D gene. The CDR3 sequence is 14 residues long. V was cut by 0 bases and J by 2 bases, with 9 bases left in between. The germline V gene has CDR1 SQVTM and CDR2 ANQGSEA. The CDR3 loop reads CSVEERGATDTQYF. CDR3 nucleotides: TGCAGCGTTGAAGAAAGAGGAGCCACAGATACGCAGTATTTT.

The table lists this clonotype with many counts. The CDR3 spells CSRPLGETQYF. The CDR3 DNA reads as TGCAGTAGACCGCTAGGGGAGACCCAGTACTTC. The rearrangement joins TRBV20-1 to TRBJ2-5; D is unresolved. CDR1 DFQATT and CDR2 SNEGSKA come from the germline V gene (reference sequence). Trimming shortened V by 8 bases and J by 5 bases, and 12 bases separated the two germline ends. The CDR3 length is 11 residues.

This clonotype was detected a few times. CDR3 in DNA: TGCAGCGGGGGGACAGATGAAGCTTTCTTT. This gives the protein CSGGTDEAFF. The chain combines TRBV29-1 with TRBJ1-1; 7 nucleotides line up with TRBD1. The germline gives CDR1 SQVTM, CDR2 ANQGSEA. This CDR3 has 10 residues. V trimming: 7 bases; J trimming: 7 bases; junction bases outside the gene matches: 3.

This clonotype was found many times. V usage is TRBV20-1 and J usage is TRBJ2-1, with D possibly TRBD2 on 5 matching bases. Between the trimmed V and J ends, which lost 0 bases and 0 bases, there was a span of 9 bases. The CDR3 contains 15 residues. The germline CDR1 and CDR2 sequences are DFQATT and SNEGSKA (reference sequence). As DNA, the CDR3 is TGCAGTGCTAGAGATATAGCGAGCTCCTACAATGAGCAGTTCTTC. Translated: CSARDIASSYNEQFF.

The genes are TRBV7-9 and TRBJ2-5, with a possible D match to TRBD1 (5 bases). This CDR3 has 14 amino acids. V lost 4 bases, J lost 2 bases, and 11 bases lay in between. Germline CDR1 reads SEHNR; CDR2 reads FQNEAQ (reference sequence). CDR3 residues: CASSSDSEQETQYF. In DNA, the CDR3 is TGTGCCAGCAGCTCCGACAGCGAACAAGAGACCCAGTACTTC.

This clonotype has at least ten counts. The rearrangement links TRBV20-1 to TRBJ2-1; D is ambiguous. This CDR3 region has 14 residues. Germline-derived CDR1 and CDR2 are DFQATT and SNEGSKA (reference sequence). Trimming removed 3 bases from V and 4 bases from J, with 13 bases in between. Here the CDR3 reads CSASRAPPYNEQFF. DNA of the CDR3: TGCAGTGCTAGCCGAGCCCCTCCGTACAATGAGCAGTTCTTC.